This TCR beta chain was captured by sequencing in a study of shared clonotypes between healthy human individuals. The V gene lost 6 bases and the J gene lost 3 bases, with 9 bases spanning the gap. Germline-derived CDR1 and CDR2 are SGHTA and FQGNSA. This CDR3 spans 13 amino acids. Assay runs were performed at deep level. The table came from immunoSEQ multiplex PCR; TCRdb's copy has only in-frame clones and leaves some out. Of approximately 620,000 clones listed, around 97% are singletons. The clonotype comes from a woman in her thirties in good health. This chain links TRBV7-2 with TRBJ1-5; no clear D gene. Sequenced input: naive CD4+ T cells sorted from blood. Subset of the sample: CD45RA+ positively selected. CDR3 region: CASSGRVNQPQHF. Written as DNA, the CDR3 is TGTGCCAGCAGTGGGAGGGTCAATCAGCCCCAGCATTTT.